The 32 T cell receptor beta chains presented below share a single source sample, sequenced in a study of Tregs in tolerant kidney transplant recipients. These TCRs' antigens remain unknown. Generated by immunoSEQ multiplex PCR, the TCRdb table keeps only in-frame clones and is missing some. In the table there are several thousand clones, roughly 36% of which are singletons. FACS sorting followed a 6-day coculture of CFSE-labeled recipient PBMCs with irradiated graft donor PBMCs. This specimen consisted of CD8+ T cells from blood cultured with allogeneic cells, obtained before the transplant. These receptors were taken from a human patient who received a combined kidney and bone marrow transplant.

This chain joins TRBV5-1 and TRBJ2-3; D is ambiguous. This CDR3 has 12 amino acids. Germline lookup yields CDR1 SGHRS and CDR2 YFSETQ. The V and J ends lost 2 bases and 4 bases respectively, with 5 bases between them. The CDR3 reads CASSFTADTQYF. The CDR3 nucleotides read TGCGCCAGCAGCTTTACTGCAGATACGCAGTATTTT.

The chain links TRBV27 to TRBJ2-3; TRBD2 agrees at 13 bases. This CDR3 has 16 amino acids. V lost 3 bases to trimming and J lost 4 bases; unmatched junction nucleotides: 4. The germline gives CDR1 MNHEY, CDR2 SMNVEV (reference sequence). The DNA of the CDR3 is TGTGCCAGCAGTTTTGTACTAGCGGGAGGGCCAGATACGCAGTATTTT. Translation gives CASSFVLAGGPDTQYF.

The V and J genes are TRBV11-1 and TRBJ1-2, with D maybe TRBD1 (5 bases). Germline V lookup: CDR1 SGHAT, CDR2 FQDESV (reference sequence). The CDR3 totals 15 residues. V was trimmed by 1 base and J by 4 bases, leaving 13 bases between them. In nucleotides, the CDR3 is TGTGCCAGCAGCTTAGGGCCAGGGTGGGCCTATGGCTACACCTTC. Translation: CASSLGPGWAYGYTF.

This chain connects TRBV25-1 to TRBJ2-7; TRBD1 aligns across 8 bases. Germline V CDR1 and CDR2: MGHDK, SYGVNS. The CDR3 sequence is 14 residues long. After removal of 7 bases from V and 5 bases from J, the junction contained 10 bases not matched to a gene. The CDR3 coding sequence is TGTGCCAGCACCCCGGACAGGGCTAGTCACGAGCAGTACTTC. The encoded protein is CASTPDRASHEQYF.

By share, this clone ranks as large. The CDR3 DNA reads TGCGCCAGCAGCTTGGGCGGAACCGGGGAGCTGTTTTTT. It codes for CASSLGGTGELFF. This chain connects TRBV5-1 to TRBJ2-2; unclear D gene. The CDR3 is 13 amino acids. Germline CDR1 SGHRS, CDR2 YFSETQ. Trimming left V 0 bases short and J 5 bases short, with 5 bases between.

This chain uses TRBV5-1 with TRBJ2-5, with a weak D call TRBD2 (6 bases). Germline V gene data show CDR1 as SGHRS and CDR2 as YFSETQ. The CDR3 runs to 14 residues. Trimming stripped 5 bases from V and 4 bases from J, with 15 bases between. In DNA form, the CDR3 reads TGCGCCAGCAGTCCCGGGGACTTCGGAGAGACCCAGTACTTC. Residues: CASSPGDFGETQYF.

This clone has a single count. J is TRBJ2-4 and V is TRBV7-9; D gene unclear. Germline V gene data show CDR1 as SEHNR and CDR2 as FQNEAQ (reference sequence). This CDR3 contains 13 residues. Trimming removed 2 bases from V and 8 bases from J, with 10 bases in between. CDR3 region: CASSLSPEDIQYF. CDR3 bases: TGTGCCAGCAGCTTATCCCCAGAGGACATTCAGTACTTC.

The chain combines TRBV9 with TRBJ2-1, with 9 bases lining up with TRBD2. The ends lost 0 bases at V and 8 bases at J; junction bases unmatched: 18. Germline loops: CDR1 SGDLS, CDR2 YYNGEE. The CDR3 covers 19 residues. The CDR3 DNA follows: TGTGCCAGCAGCGTAGAGGGTAGGGTAGCGGGAGCCGGGGCTTATGAGCAGTTCTTC. Its translation: CASSVEGRVAGAGAYEQFF.

Within the sample, this clone is medium-sized (0.01 to 0.1%). The V and J genes are TRBV7-9 and TRBJ2-2, with D possibly matching TRBD2 (5 bases). V was trimmed by 5 bases and J by 6 bases, leaving 13 bases between them. The CDR3 is made up of 14 amino acids. Germline CDR1 and CDR2: SEHNR and FQNEAQ (reference sequence). This CDR3 reads CASSPRSSSGELFF. In DNA, the CDR3 is TGTGCCAGCAGCCCAAGATCTAGCTCCGGGGAGCTGTTTTTT.

The genes are TRBV4-1 and TRBJ2-7; the match to TRBD2 covers 13 bases. The CDR3 spans 15 residues. J lost 2 bases, V lost 3 bases, and 1 base had no gene match. Germline V gives CDR1 MGHRA, CDR2 YSYEKL. The CDR3 reads CASSHGTSGAYEQYF. The DNA of the CDR3 is TGCGCCAGCAGCCATGGGACTAGCGGGGCCTACGAGCAGTACTTC.

This clone was counted between two and nine times. This rearrangement joins TRBV4-3 to TRBJ2-7; no definite D call. Germline CDR1 is LGHNA and CDR2 is YSLEER. V was cut by 4 bases and J by 6 bases, with 13 bases left in between. The CDR3 is 13 amino acids. This CDR3 is CASSRVGLVEQYF. The CDR3 nucleotides are TGCGCCAGCAGCCGGGTTGGGCTTGTCGAGCAGTACTTC.

This clone was counted a few times. The V gene is TRBV27, the J gene TRBJ2-1; the match to TRBD2 covers 7 bases. The CDR3 runs 16 residues. V trimming: 4 bases; J trimming: 0 bases; junction bases outside the gene matches: 6. Germline values: CDR1 MNHEY, CDR2 SMNVEV (reference sequence). CDR3 nucleotides: TGTGCCAGCAGTTCACTCCCTAGCGGCTCCTACAATGAGCAGTTCTTC. It is translated as CASSSLPSGSYNEQFF.

J is TRBJ2-3 and V is TRBV7-8; possible D gene TRBD2, 6 bases. The CDR3 covers 14 residues. Germline V CDR1 and CDR2: SGHVS, FQNEAQ. Trimming pared 2 bases from V and 2 bases from J, leaving 8 bases between. Here the CDR3 DNA reads TGTGCCAGCAGCTTACGGGGGTACACAGATACGCAGTATTTT. This gives the protein CASSLRGYTDTQYF.

The chain joins TRBV29-1 to TRBJ1-1; TRBD1 is a possible D gene (5 bases). Between the trimmed V and J ends, which lost 6 bases and 5 bases, there was a span of 7 bases. Germline assignment: CDR1 SQVTM and CDR2 ANQGSEA. The CDR3 totals 10 residues. CDR3 in DNA: TGCAGCGTCCAGGGTACTGAAGCTTTCTTT. Translating it yields CSVQGTEAFF.

The gene calls are TRBV11-3 and TRBJ1-1; 8 bases fit TRBD1. The CDR3 is 15 residues long. In germline, CDR1 is SGHNT, CDR2 YENEEA. V lost 5 bases and J lost 3; bases outside the gene matches: 8. This chain's CDR3 is CASSIYRGFDTEAFF. CDR3 coding DNA: TGTGCCAGCAGCATTTACAGGGGGTTTGACACTGAAGCTTTCTTT. Full variable domain (missing parts from reference TRBV11-3 and TRBJ1-1): EAGVVQSPRYKIIEKKQPVAFWCNPISGHNTLYWYLQNLGQGPELLIRYENEEAVDDSQLPKDRFSAERLKGVDSTLKIQPAELGDSAVYLCASSIYRGFDTEAFFGQGTRLTVV.

This clone was picked up a small number of times. The chain uses TRBV7-9 and TRBJ2-5, with 11 bases identical to TRBD2. The CDR3 totals 16 residues. Per germline, CDR1 SEHNR and CDR2 FQNEAQ (reference sequence). V was pared by 6 bases and J by 3 bases, with 9 bases of the junction left unmatched. The CDR3 reads CASRYSGRDPKETQYF. For the CDR3, the DNA is TGTGCCAGCAGATATAGCGGGAGGGACCCTAAAGAGACCCAGTACTTC.

The gene calls are TRBV27 and TRBJ1-2, with D maybe TRBD1 (6 bases). Deletions cut 3 bases from V and 4 bases from J, with 21 bases between. The length of the CDR3 is 17 residues. CDR1 and CDR2 (germline): MNHEY, SMNVEV (reference sequence). In DNA, the CDR3 is TGTGCCAGCAGTTTCGTGGTCGGGCAGGGGACGGTCTATGGCTACACCTTC. As protein: CASSFVVGQGTVYGYTF.

This chain joins TRBV28 and TRBJ2-7; tentative D call: TRBD1 (5 bases). Germline values: CDR1 MDHEN, CDR2 SYDVKM. The CDR3 totals 17 residues. Trimming stripped 2 bases from V and 2 bases from J, with 19 bases between. The CDR3 coding sequence is TGTGCCAGCAGTTTACGCAAGGGGCAGGGAAACCCCTACGAGCAGTACTTC. Translating it yields CASSLRKGQGNPYEQYF.

This clone qualifies as medium-sized. V usage is TRBV29-1 and J usage is TRBJ2-3, with unresolved D. Germline CDR1 and CDR2: SQVTM and ANQGSEA. V was clipped by 8 bases and J by 6 bases, with 12 bases between them. The CDR3 totals 11 residues. The CDR3 sequence: CSPLTKDTQYF. As DNA, the CDR3 is TGCAGCCCACTAACGAAGGATACGCAGTATTTT.

This clone has just a few counts. An end of the junction differs from the germline gene, which may be a read error. V usage is TRBV4-1 and J usage is TRBJ1-2; D unclear. Germline CDR1 reads MGHRA; CDR2 reads YSYEKL. The CDR3 is 15 amino acids. The CDR3 loop reads CASSQVSLRGYGYTF. The CDR3 bases are TGTGCCAGCAGCCAAGTCTCCCTCCGCGGCTATGGCTACACCTTC.

This sequence joins TRBV11-1 and TRBJ2-7; 7 bases are shared with TRBD1. The CDR3 extends over 15 amino acids. Trimming took 0 bases from V and 6 from J; bases not matched to a gene: 8. Germline CDR1 reads SGHAT; CDR2 reads FQDESV (reference sequence). CDR3 sequence reads: CASSLAIGQDPEQYF. CDR3 DNA: TGTGCCAGCAGCTTAGCCATAGGACAGGACCCCGAGCAGTACTTC. Variable domain in full (rest from reference TRBV11-1 and TRBJ2-7): EAEVAQSPRYKITEKSQAVAFWCDPISGHATLYWYRQILGQGPELLVQFQDESVVDDSQLPKDRFSAERLKGVDSTLKIQPAELGDSAMYLCASSLAIGQDPEQYFGPGTRLTVT.

V is TRBV27 and J is TRBJ2-1; 8 nucleotides match TRBD2. V trimming: 2 bases; J trimming: 4 bases; junction bases outside the gene matches: 7. The length of the CDR3 is 16 residues. The germline V gene has CDR1 MNHEY and CDR2 SMNVEV (reference sequence). In DNA, the CDR3 is TGTGCCAGCAGTTTAGGTAGCGGGATTGTTTACAATGAGCAGTTCTTC. Protein sequence: CASSLGSGIVYNEQFF.

This clone turned up a few times. V and J are TRBV11-1 and TRBJ1-1; D unresolved. Germline V CDR1 and CDR2: SGHAT, FQDESV (reference sequence). V lost 1 base and J 5 bases, leaving 5 bases between the germline ends. This CDR3 spans 12 amino acids. In DNA form, the CDR3 reads TGTGCCAGCAGCTTAGGAACTACTGAAGCTTTCTTT. The encoded protein is CASSLGTTEAFF.

The chain recombines TRBV5-4 with TRBJ2-7, with D tentatively TRBD2 (6 bases). Trimming shortened V by 3 bases and J by 5 bases, and 15 bases separated the two germline ends. Looked up from germline, CDR1 is SGHNT and CDR2 is YYREEE (reference sequence). This CDR3 region has 14 residues. The CDR3 bases are TGTGCCAGCAGCTACCTTGGGGGGATGGACGAGCAGTACTTC. This gives the protein CASSYLGGMDEQYF.

V and J are TRBV27 and TRBJ1-1, with TRBD1 as a possible D gene (5 bases). The CDR3 is made up of 14 amino acids. With 2 bases removed from V and 3 bases from J, the gap between germline ends came to 10 bases. Germline V gene sequence: CDR1 MNHEY, CDR2 SMNVEV (reference sequence). The CDR3 here is CASSLQGLYTEAFF. The CDR3 bases are TGTGCCAGCAGTTTACAGGGATTATACACTGAAGCTTTCTTT.

V gene TRBV7-9 combines with J gene TRBJ2-3; D remains unclear. V lost 5 bases to trimming and J lost 3 bases, with 3 bases between them. CDR1 is SEHNR and CDR2 is FQNEAQ in the germline V gene (reference sequence). The CDR3 spans 11 residues. The CDR3 region has the DNA TGTGCCAGCAGCCAGACAGATACGCAGTATTTT. Protein product: CASSQTDTQYF.

This chain joins TRBV4-1 and TRBJ2-2; D call uncertain. Germline assignment: CDR1 MGHRA and CDR2 YSYEKL. Trimming cost V 1 base and J 10 bases, with 10 bases left between them. CDR3 length: 13 amino acids. Here the CDR3 reads CASSQALPMELFF. The CDR3 region has the DNA TGCGCCAGCAGCCAAGCCCTTCCTATGGAGCTGTTTTTT.

In this sample, this clone turned up a few times. The genes are TRBV6-1 and TRBJ2-7; D perhaps matches TRBD2 (5 bases). Germline lookup yields CDR1 MNHNS and CDR2 SASEGT. The CDR3 runs to 14 residues. This CDR3 reads CVINIRETAYEQYF. CDR3 coding DNA: TGTGTCATCAATATAAGGGAGACGGCATACGAGCAGTACTTC.

This clone has a handful of counts. Here the CDR3 reads CASHAQTGSSYNEQFF. The CDR3, as DNA: TGTGCCAGCCATGCCCAAACAGGGAGCTCCTACAATGAGCAGTTCTTC. The chain links TRBV27 to TRBJ2-1; D perhaps matches TRBD1 (6 bases). The CDR3 is made up of 16 amino acids. The ends were cut back, 8 bases at V and 0 bases at J, with 17 bases in the middle. Per the germline V gene, CDR1 is MNHEY and CDR2 is SMNVEV (reference sequence).

The chain links TRBV7-9 to TRBJ2-2; maybe TRBD2 (5 bases). This CDR3 has 11 residues. The V gene's germline CDR1 is SEHNR and CDR2 FQNEAQ (reference sequence). Trimming shortened V by 11 bases and J by 6 bases, and 10 bases separated the two germline ends. In DNA, the CDR3 is TGTGCCGGCGGCGGGTCCGGGGAGCTGTTTTTT. This translates into CAGGGSGELFF.

This sequence joins TRBV4-1 and TRBJ1-5, with a possible D match to TRBD1 (6 bases). The CDR3 is 15 residues long. V lost 1 base and J 6 bases, leaving 13 bases between the germline ends. Germline CDR1 and CDR2: MGHRA and YSYEKL. CDR3 coding DNA: TGCGCCAGCAGCCAAGTGGGCGAAGGGGGTCAGCCCCAGCATTTT. Its translation is CASSQVGEGGQPQHF.

Only a few counts were recorded for this clone. This chain joins TRBV9 and TRBJ2-5; weak D call: TRBD2 (5 bases). Deletions cut 4 bases from V and 5 bases from J, with 12 bases between. The CDR3 has 13 amino acids. Looked up from germline, CDR1 is SGDLS and CDR2 is YYNGEE. The DNA of the CDR3 is TGTGCCAGCAGCTTCGTCGGGAAGGAGACCCAGTACTTC. Protein sequence: CASSFVGKETQYF.